The present TCR beta chain was sequenced within a study of blood T cells in healthy people across ages (dated by TCRdb to between 2014 and 2017). General notes on the study: Template switching captured roughly one uniquely barcoded TCR beta cDNA molecule per two T cells in model experiments. Using deep sequencing normalized with unique cDNA molecular identifiers, the study measured how TCR beta repertoire diversity changes with age. Four age groups were formed from the donors: young (average about 17 years), middle-aged (approximately 39), aged (about 68) and long-lived (around 82). Two additional independent replicas of 1 million unique cDNA reads from the same blood draw were analyzed for two donors (one aged 18 to 29 and one aged 80 or older).

Overall study outcomes, separate from this receptor: Compared with the aged group, the long-lived group had more naive CD4+ T cells, fewer expanded clones and increased TCR diversity, suggesting age selection. Since profiling was done on bulk unsorted PBMCs, naive and antigen-experienced compartments could not be conclusively compared. As age increased, observed TCR beta diversity per million T cells dropped in a roughly linear way, and a significant reduction was already evident by age about 40. The CMV infection status of donors was not known, potentially confounding age-related changes in expanded clonotypes. The percentage of naive T cells measured by flow cytometry correlated strongly with observed TCR beta diversity. Total diversity estimates from one million sequenced T cells were considered lower bounds and underestimates.

The donors were around 39 Caucasian individuals from Russia, aged about 6 to 95 years, who were systemically healthy. Ten milliliters of peripheral blood were drawn from each donor into EDTA-treated Vacutainer tubes. Ficoll-Paque density-gradient centrifugation was used to isolate PBMCs, with at least 6 million per sample. Total RNA, at least 5.5 micrograms per sample, was extracted from PBMCs with Trizol reagent. Naive CD45RAhigh/CD27high T cell percentages were measured by flow cytometry on a PBMC aliquot from every donor. The CDR3 contains 13 residues, cysteine and phenylalanine counted. Here the CDR3 DNA is all that survives: 39 bases in frame from base 1. CDR1 and CDR2 (SQVTM, ANQGSEA) derive from the germline V gene. Notes on this clonotype: Its antigen target is currently unknown. Per-nucleotide qualities are absent, and no much larger clonotype sits a single base away.

Libraries were built with 5' RACE. Sequencing was performed on an Illumina HiSeq 2500. A second PCR of about 7 to 12 cycles was performed with a sample-barcoded 5' primer and a J-beta primer mix. A unique molecular identifier was introduced onto each TCR beta cDNA molecule by a template-switch 5' adaptor carrying 12 random nucleotides. At least 2.5 million CDR3-containing paired-end reads were obtained from each sample. All of the RNA was converted into first-strand cDNA using the Mint cDNA synthesis kit, with a TRBC-specific oligonucleotide serving as the primer. Following uracil-DNA glycosylase treatment, all cDNA underwent a first 18-cycle PCR with the universal primers M1SS and BC2_uni_R. Per the original workflow: For normalization, 1 million high-quality reads, each with a distinct molecular identifier, were randomly selected from each sample. Instead of being binned into consensus sequences, reads with shared molecular identifiers were discarded. MiTCR, with a Q25 quality threshold and the strictest error-elimination algorithm, was used for CDR3 identification, clonotype clustering and error correction. A nonparametric unseen species model with Euler transformation was used to estimate a lower bound on total TCR beta diversity. TCRdb reworked the public reads: Q25 trimming with fastp, MiXCR clone assembly, productive beta chains retained. Every distinct CDR3 protein forms one entry, paired with its most common genes and DNA. TCRdb's processing, not the study's, gives the V and J calls here. This sample gives around 780,000 distinct CDR3 sequences in total; roughly 24% of them show up just once. The top ten hold around 2.9% of the sample.

The same data also contributed to another study, on T cells of mothers and their children. Per that second paper: Nine systemically healthy Caucasian individuals, comprising three mothers and their six children, were included as donors. cDNA synthesis consumed the entire amount of extracted RNA, loaded at about 1.6 ug RNA in each 15 ul reaction. In the second PCR, the M1S primer added sample barcodes and 2-4 random nucleotides. More than 8 million TCR beta CDR3 reads were obtained from each mother, and 2.5 million to 3.5 million reads were obtained from each child. Thymic selection similarly shapes TCR recombination output in related and unrelated pairs, with minor effect from inherited differences. Related mother-child pairs always showed normalized repertoire overlap that was slightly higher than in unrelated mother-child pairs, though the difference was never significant. No persistent microchimeric T cell clones were detected, at a sensitivity of roughly 96 clones per million clonotypes. To look for features that set related mother-child pairs apart from unrelated individuals, the researchers ran deep NGS to compare the TCR beta repertoires of mothers and children. The mean age was roughly 44 +/- 4 years for the mothers and about 12 +/- 4 years for the children. After adapters were ligated using NEBNext reagents, the libraries underwent 100+100 nt paired-end sequencing on an Illumina HiSeq 2000. Mother and child libraries were prepared a month apart and sequenced in separate runs to prevent cross-contamination. Each donor had between about 450,000 and 2,100,000 distinct TCR beta clonotypes identified. Naive TCR beta clonotypes were estimated from low-frequency clonotypes matched to each donor's FACS-determined naive share, without sorting.

The V gene is TRBV29-1 and the J gene is TRBJ2-5, with 10 bases aligning to TRBD2. The J call is uncertain, as TRBJ2-7 better fits the DNA end. The source of this sequence is a boy aged 10-17 years in good health. The sample comprised blood. Here is the DNA: TGCAGCGTCCTAGCGGGGGACACCTACGAGCAGTACTTC. This is translated as CSVLAGDTYEQYF.